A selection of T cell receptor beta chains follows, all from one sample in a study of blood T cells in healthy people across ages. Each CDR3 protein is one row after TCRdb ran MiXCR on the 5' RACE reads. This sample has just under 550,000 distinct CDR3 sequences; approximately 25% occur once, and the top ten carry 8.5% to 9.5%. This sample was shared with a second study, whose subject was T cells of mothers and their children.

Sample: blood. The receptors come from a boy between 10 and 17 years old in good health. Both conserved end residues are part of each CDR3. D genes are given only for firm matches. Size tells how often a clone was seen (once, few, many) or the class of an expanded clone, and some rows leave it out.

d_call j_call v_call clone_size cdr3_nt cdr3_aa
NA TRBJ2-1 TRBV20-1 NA TGCAGTGCTAGTTTAGGGATTAACAATGAGCAGTTCTTC CSASLGINNEQFF
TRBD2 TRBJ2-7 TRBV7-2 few TGTGCCAGCAGCTTAGGGATTAGCGGGGTCTACGAGCAGTACTTC CASSLGISGVYEQYF
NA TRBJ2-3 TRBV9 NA TGTGCCAGCAGCGTCACAGCCCGGAGCACAGATACGCAGTATTTT CASSVTARSTDTQYF
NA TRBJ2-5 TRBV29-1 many TGCAGCGTTGAAGGGGGGAAAGAGGGCCGCACCCAGTACTTC CSVEGGKEGRTQYF
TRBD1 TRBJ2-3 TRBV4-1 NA TGCGCCAGCAGCCAAGAAGGACAGGGCACAGATACGCAGTATTTT CASSQEGQGTDTQYF
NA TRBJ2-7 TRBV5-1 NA TGCGCCAGCAGCCAGGACGGATACGCGCAGTACTTC CASSQDGYAQYF
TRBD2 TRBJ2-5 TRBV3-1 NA TGTGCCAGCAGCCAAGGGGCGGGAGGGCCTCAAGAGACCCAGTACTTC CASSQGAGGPQETQYF
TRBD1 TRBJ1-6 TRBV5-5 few TGTGCCAGCAGCTCAGGACAGGGGTGGTATAATTCACCCCTCCACTTT CASSSGQGWYNSPLHF
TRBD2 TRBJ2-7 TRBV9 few TGTGCCAGCAGCGTAGTGGCTAGCGGGATTTACGAGCAGTACTTC CASSVVASGIYEQYF
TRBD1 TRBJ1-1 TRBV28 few TGTGCCAGCAGTCGACTACAGGGGGTGAACACTGAAGCTTTCTTT CASSRLQGVNTEAFF
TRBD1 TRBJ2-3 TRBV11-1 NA TGTGCCAGCAGCTCCATCCTTACTACCCGGGGACAGGGGCCATCTGATACAGATACGCAGTATTTT CASSSILTTRGQGPSDTDTQYF
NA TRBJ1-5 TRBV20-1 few TGCAGTGCTAGGACAGGTTATAGCAATCAGCCCCAGCATTTT CSARTGYSNQPQHF
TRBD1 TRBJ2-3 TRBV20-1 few TGCAGTGCGGGTCGCAGGGGGAGCACAGATACGCAGTATTTT CSAGRRGSTDTQYF
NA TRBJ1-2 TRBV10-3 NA TGTGCCATCAGTGAGTCAACAGGGTCTAACTATGGCTACACCTTC CAISESTGSNYGYTF
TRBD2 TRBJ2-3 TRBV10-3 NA TGTGCCATCAGTGCTAGCGGTAGCACAGATACGCAGTATTTT CAISASGSTDTQYF
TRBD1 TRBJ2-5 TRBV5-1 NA TGCGCCAGCAGCTTGTTAAAAGACGGGACAGCTACCTTGGAGACCCAGTACTTC CASSLLKDGTATLETQYF
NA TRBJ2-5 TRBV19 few TGTGCCAGTAGTACGGGACGGACTCAAGAGACCCAGTACTTC CASSTGRTQETQYF
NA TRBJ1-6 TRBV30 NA TGTGCCTGGAGTGGGGGGCCTGGGGCACCCCTCCACTTT CAWSGGPGAPLHF
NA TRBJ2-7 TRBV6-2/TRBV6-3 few TGTGCCAGCAGTTACAGGGATCACCACGAGCAGTACTTC CASSYRDHHEQYF
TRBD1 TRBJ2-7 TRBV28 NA TGTGCCAGCAGTCTCTGGGGACCGGGACAGGGCCTCGACGAGCAGTACTTC CASSLWGPGQGLDEQYF
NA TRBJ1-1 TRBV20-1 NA TGCAGTGCTAGAGAGTTCTGGGGGAATGAAGCTTTCTTT CSAREFWGNEAFF
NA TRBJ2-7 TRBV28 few TGTGCCAGCAGACCCCAGGGACCCTACGAGCAGTACTTC CASRPQGPYEQYF
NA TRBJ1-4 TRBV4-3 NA TGCGCCAGCAGCCAAGATCGACTAGGGAGGACTAATGAAAAACTGTTTTTT CASSQDRLGRTNEKLFF
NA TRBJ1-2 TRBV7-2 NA TGTGCCAGCAGCTTAGGGGTAGGGATTGAGGGAGGCTACACCTTC CASSLGVGIEGGYTF
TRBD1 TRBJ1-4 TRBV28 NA TGTGCCAGCAGTTACGGGACAGCAACTAATGAAAAACTGTTTTTT CASSYGTATNEKLFF
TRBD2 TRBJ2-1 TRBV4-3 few TGCGCCAGCAGCCAAAATAGCGGGAGGTATACCTCCTACAATGAGCAGTTCTTC CASSQNSGRYTSYNEQFF
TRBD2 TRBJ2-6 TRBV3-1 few TGTGCCAGCAGCCCATTCGCTGGCGGGAGAGTCTCTGGGGCCAACGTCCTGACTTTC CASSPFAGGRVSGANVLTF
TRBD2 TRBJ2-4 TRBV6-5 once TGTGCCAGCAGTTACTCGAGAGAGAAGGGGAGGGAGTCCAAAAACATTCAGTACTTC CASSYSREKGRESKNIQYF
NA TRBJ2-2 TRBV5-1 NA TGCGCCACCGGGCCACTCGGGAACACCGGGGAGCTGTTTTTT CATGPLGNTGELFF
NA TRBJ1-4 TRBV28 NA TGTGCCAGCAGCCACCCGGGAGGGAAAAATGAAAAACTGTTTTTT CASSHPGGKNEKLFF
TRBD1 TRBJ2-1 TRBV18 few TGTGCCAGCCGGACAGGTGTGAACAATGAGCAGTTCTTC CASRTGVNNEQFF
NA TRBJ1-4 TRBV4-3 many TGCGCCAGCAGCCCTGAGGGCTTAAAACTGTTTTTT CASSPEGLKLFF
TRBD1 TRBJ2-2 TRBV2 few TGTGCCAGGACAGGGGCGAACACCGGGGAGCTGTTTTTT CARTGANTGELFF
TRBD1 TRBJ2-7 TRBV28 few TGTGCCAGCAGTCAACCGGGACAGGGTCCGTACGAGCAGTACTTC CASSQPGQGPYEQYF
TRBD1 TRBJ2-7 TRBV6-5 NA TGTGCCAGCAGGCCTGGCAGGACAGGGCACTACGAGCAGTACTTC CASRPGRTGHYEQYF
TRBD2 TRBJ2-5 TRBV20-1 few TGCAGTGCTAGAGTCCTAGCGGGAGGGCGGGGGACCCAGTACTTC CSARVLAGGRGTQYF
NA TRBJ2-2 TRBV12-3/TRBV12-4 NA TGTGCCAGCAGTAAAAAGGGACTCAACACCGGGGAGCTGTTTTTT CASSKKGLNTGELFF
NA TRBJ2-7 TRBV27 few TGTGCCAGCAGTTTATGGCAGTCCCCTGGCGAGCAGTACTTC CASSLWQSPGEQYF
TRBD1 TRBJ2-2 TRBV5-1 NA TGCGCCAGCAGCTTTGAGGGACAGGGGAACACCGGGGAGCTGTTTTTT CASSFEGQGNTGELFF
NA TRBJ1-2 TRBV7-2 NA TGTGCCAGCAGCTTAGTCGGGGGGACATATGGCTACACCTTC CASSLVGGTYGYTF
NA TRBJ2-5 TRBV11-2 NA TGTGCCAGCAGCCCTCGGATCCCGGCGAAACAAGAGACCCAGTACTTC CASSPRIPAKQETQYF
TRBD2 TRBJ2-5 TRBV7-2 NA TGTGCCAGCAGTTGGATAGCGGGAGAAAAAGAGACCCAGTACTTC CASSWIAGEKETQYF
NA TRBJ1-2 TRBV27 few TGTGCCAGCAGGCCGTATGGGGGGGATGGCTACACCTTC CASRPYGGDGYTF
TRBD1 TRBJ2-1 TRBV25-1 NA TGTGCCAGCACCCGAGGGGGCCCGGGTGAGCAGTTCTTC CASTRGGPGEQFF
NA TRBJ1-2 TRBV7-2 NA TGTGCCAGCAGCTTAGGAGGAACCTATGGCTACACCTTC CASSLGGTYGYTF
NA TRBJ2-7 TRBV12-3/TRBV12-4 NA TGTGCCAGCAGTTGGCGGGACGGATCCTACGAGCAGTACTTC CASSWRDGSYEQYF
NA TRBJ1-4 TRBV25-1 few TGTGCCAGCAGTGAAATCTCCGGGGGTTCGTTTTTT CASSEISGGSFF
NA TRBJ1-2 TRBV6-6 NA TGTGCCAGCAGTCCGACACTCATATGGGGGCACACCTTC CASSPTLIWGHTF
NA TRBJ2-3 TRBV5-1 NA TGCGCCAGCAGCTTGGAGGGAGTTTCCGCAGATACGCAGTATTTT CASSLEGVSADTQYF
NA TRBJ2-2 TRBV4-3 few TGCGCCAGCAGCCAAGAATCGGGGACCGGGGAGCTGTTTTTT CASSQESGTGELFF
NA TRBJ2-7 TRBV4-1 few TGCGCCAGCAGCCAAGGGGGCGGGTTAACCTACGAGCAGTACTTC CASSQGGGLTYEQYF
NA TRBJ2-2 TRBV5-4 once TGTGCCAGCAGCTTGGGGGGGAAGAACACCGGGGAGCTGTTTTTT CASSLGGKNTGELFF
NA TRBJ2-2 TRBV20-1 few TGCAGTGCTTCCGGGGACGCGAACACCGGGGAGCTGTTTTTT CSASGDANTGELFF
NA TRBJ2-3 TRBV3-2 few TGTGCCAGCGATAATACGCAGTATTTT CASDNTQYF
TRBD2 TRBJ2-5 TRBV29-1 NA TGCAGCGTTGAAGGGACTAGCGCCGACCAGGAGTCCCAGTACTTC CSVEGTSADQESQYF
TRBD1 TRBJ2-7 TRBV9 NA TGTGCCAGCAGCGCAGCACTACAGGGGGCCTACAGCGAGCAGTACTTC CASSAALQGAYSEQYF
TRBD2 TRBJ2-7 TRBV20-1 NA TGCAGCGGGAAAGCGGGAGGGCCCTACGAGCAGTACTTC CSGKAGGPYEQYF
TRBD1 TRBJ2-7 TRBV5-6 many TGTGCCAGCAGCCAGACAGGGACGATCTACGAGCAGTACTTC CASSQTGTIYEQYF
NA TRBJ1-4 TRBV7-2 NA TGTGCCAGCAGCTTAAGGCGGAGGAAACAGTTTAATGAAAAACTGTTTTTT CASSLRRRKQFNEKLFF